This entry describes one T cell receptor (beta chain). This entry belongs to a study of blood T cell repertoires in COVID-19. Overall study context: Samples representing acute and convalescent COVID-19 were sourced from the United States, Italy and Spain. Nucleic acid was either cDNA or gDNA, and it came from T cells, B-cell-depleted T cells, or PBMCs.

Seattle patients were enrolled while actively infected and followed longitudinally. In the authors' workflow: Estimation of nucleated cell counts was performed using reference gene primer amplification. Libraries were prepared by immunoSEQ multiplex PCR; TCRdb keeps only in-frame clonotypes and omits some of them. The D gene and trimming were derived from the DNA, and the V and J assignments and clone size from that table. In the table there are roughly 56,000 clones, approximately 92% of which are singletons. After removal of 5 bases from V and 6 bases from J, the junction contained 7 bases not matched to a gene. This CDR3 is built from 13 residues.

This receptor was taken from a woman aged 55-69 years with COVID-19, enrolled during active disease. Sequencing was carried out using peripheral blood. The chain uses TRBV12-3 or TRBV12-4 and TRBJ2-7, with 7 nucleotides matching TRBD1. CDR3 residues: CASSPQGGGEQYF. The DNA for the CDR3 is TGTGCCAGCAGTCCCCAAGGGGGCGGCGAGCAGTACTTC.